One and the same sample provided the 24 T cell receptor beta chains below, sequenced in a study of blood T cell repertoires in COVID-19. Sequenced by immunoSEQ multiplex PCR; TCRdb stores in-frame clones only, minus some. The sample has about 400,000 clones, 87% seen once. Sequenced material: PBMCs or T cells enriched from blood (not recorded which). The receptors here all came from a middle-aged man in a cohort exposed to, infected with or recovered from COVID-19 (not recorded which).

The genes are TRBV6-1 and TRBJ2-5; 7 bases are shared with TRBD2. The CDR3 is 14 amino acids. Trimming took 1 base from V and 4 from J; bases not matched to a gene: 3. The V gene's germline CDR1 is MNHNS and CDR2 SASEGT. The CDR3 nucleotides read TGTGCCAGCAGTGAAGGGGGAGGGTCAGAGACCCAGTACTTC. It yields the protein CASSEGGGSETQYF.

Written as DNA, the CDR3 is TGTGCCACACGACTAGCGGGAGGCCCTTACGAGCAGTACTTC. Its protein is CATRLAGGPYEQYF. The rearrangement uses TRBV6-5 and TRBJ2-7; 13 bases line up with TRBD2. V trimming: 10 bases; J trimming: 4 bases; junction bases outside the gene matches: 7. Germline V gene sequence: CDR1 MNHEY, CDR2 SVGAGI. The CDR3 length is 14 residues.

The chain carries TRBV4-2 and TRBJ2-7, with 7 bases that match TRBD1. CDR3 length equals 15 residues. The germline V gene has CDR1 LGHNA and CDR2 YNFKEQ. Losses at the gene ends were 1 base for V and 2 bases for J; bases not matched to a gene: 5. The CDR3 nucleotides are TGTGCCAGCAGCCAAGGACAGGGTCAGGCCTACGAGCAGTACTTC. Protein sequence: CASSQGQGQAYEQYF.

The chain carries TRBV5-1 and TRBJ2-1, with a possible D match to TRBD2 (5 bases). This CDR3 has 16 amino acids. The germline gives CDR1 SGHRS, CDR2 YFSETQ. Trimming left V 4 bases short and J 0 bases short, with 14 bases between. This CDR3 reads CASSETVAGSYNEQFF. CDR3 nucleotides: TGCGCCAGCAGCGAAACAGTTGCGGGCTCCTACAATGAGCAGTTCTTC.

The chain joins TRBV6-4 to TRBJ1-2; 12 bases match TRBD1. With 5 bases clipped from V and 4 bases from J, the junction kept 8 bases outside the gene matches. Germline CDR1 MRHNA, CDR2 SNTAGT. This CDR3 region has 16 residues. This CDR3 reads CASSPGQGALGYGYTF. CDR3 in DNA: TGTGCCAGCAGTCCGGGACAGGGGGCCTTGGGCTATGGCTACACCTTC.

This clone was detected once. The sample has other DNA sequences that encode this CDR3 too. The gene calls are TRBV5-1 and TRBJ1-1; 7 nucleotides agree with TRBD1. Trimming removed 3 bases from V and 5 bases from J; junction bases left unmatched: 7. This CDR3 region has 14 residues. Germline V CDR1 and CDR2: SGHRS, YFSETQ. The DNA for the CDR3 is TGCGCCAGCAGCTCATCTACAGGGGCTACTGAAGCTTTCTTT. Translated: CASSSSTGATEAFF.

The chain carries TRBV10-1 and TRBJ2-5; D is possibly TRBD2 (7 bases). This CDR3 contains 12 residues. V lost 5 bases to trimming and J lost 4 bases, with 8 bases between them. CDR1 is WNHNN, CDR2 SYGVQD, per germline (reference sequence). CDR3 nucleotide sequence: TGCGCCAGCAGTAGGGGGGGAGAGACCCAGTACTTC. This encodes CASSRGGETQYF.

V usage is TRBV18 and J usage is TRBJ2-3, with 7 bases matching TRBD1. The J segment lost 4 bases and the V segment lost 5 bases, leaving 6 bases of the junction unmatched. The CDR3 is made up of 14 amino acids. Germline CDR1 is KGHSH and CDR2 is LQKENI. For the CDR3, the DNA is TGTGCCAGCTCATACGACAGGGTTGCAGATACGCAGTATTTT. Amino acids: CASSYDRVADTQYF. The complete variable domain, with remaining parts taken from reference TRBV18 and TRBJ2-3, reads NAGVMQNPRHLVRRRGQEARLRCSPMKGHSHVYWYRQLPEEGLKFMVYLQKENIIDESGMPKERFSAEFPKEGPSILRIQQVVRGDSAAYFCASSYDRVADTQYFGPGTRLTVL.

In this sample, this clone turned up once. The chain employs TRBV7-9 and TRBJ1-1; D might be TRBD1 (6 bases). The germline V and J ends were trimmed by 6 bases and 1 base, with 21 bases remaining between them. The CDR3 extends over 17 amino acids. Germline V gene sequence: CDR1 SEHNR, CDR2 FQNEAQ (reference sequence). CDR3 in amino acids: CASSTGSSQQGNTEAFF. The CDR3 coding sequence is TGTGCCAGCAGTACGGGAAGCAGTCAACAGGGGAACACTGAAGCTTTCTTT.

This clone was seen once. This chain uses TRBV7-6 with TRBJ2-5; maybe TRBD1 (6 bases). The CDR3 is 16 amino acids. Germline-derived CDR1 and CDR2 are SGHVS and FNYEAQ. V was clipped by 6 bases and J by 0 bases, with 17 bases between them. The CDR3, as DNA: TGTGCCAGCAGTTTTTTCAGAACAGGGAACCAAGAGACCCAGTACTTC. It specifies CASSFFRTGNQETQYF.

The chain employs TRBV11-2 and TRBJ1-5; no clear D gene. This CDR3 comprises 14 residues. V dropped 4 bases and J dropped 2 bases, with 9 bases sitting between them. Germline V gives CDR1 SGHAT, CDR2 FQNNGV. The CDR3 region has the DNA TGTGCCAGCAGCTGGAGTTTAGGCAATCAGCCCCAGCATTTT. Its protein product is CASSWSLGNQPQHF.

Regarding this clone: A read error may account for a junction end that differs from germline. The chain couples TRBV7-9 to TRBJ1-3; D is possibly TRBD1 (6 bases). Germline CDR1 and CDR2: SEHNR and FQNEAQ (reference sequence). CDR3 length: 17 residues. The CDR3 region is CASSLGPGGPHGSTIYF. The CDR3 nucleotides are TGTGCCAGCAGCCTAGGGCCCGGGGGGCCGCACGGAAGCACCATATATTTT.

The chain combines TRBV7-9 with TRBJ2-5, with D hard to call. CDR1 SEHNR and CDR2 FQNEAQ come from the germline V gene (reference sequence). This CDR3 is 15 amino acids long. The V end lost 5 bases, the J end lost 1 base, and 14 bases lay between the germline ends. CDR3 residues: CASSPGGQPQETQYF. For the CDR3, the DNA is TGTGCCAGCAGCCCGGGTGGCCAGCCCCAAGAGACCCAGTACTTC.

This clone was counted once. The chain combines TRBV13 with TRBJ2-1, with TRBD1 as a possible D gene (7 bases). Germline loops: CDR1 PRHDT, CDR2 FYEKMQ (reference sequence). V was trimmed by 5 bases and J by 0 bases, leaving 17 bases between them. The CDR3 has 17 amino acids. This CDR3 reads CASSTRQGGTSYNEQFF. CDR3 coding DNA: TGTGCCAGCAGCACCCGACAGGGAGGTACCTCCTACAATGAGCAGTTCTTC. Combining the CDR3 with reference TRBV13 and TRBJ2-1 gives the whole variable domain AAGVIQSPRHLIKEKRETATLKCYPIPRHDTVYWYQQGPGQDPQFLISFYEKMQSDKGSIPDRFSAQQFSDYHSELNMSSLELGDSALYFCASSTRQGGTSYNEQFFGPGTRLTVL.

The chain combines TRBV5-1 with TRBJ2-5; 7 bases line up with TRBD2. In germline, CDR1 is SGHRS, CDR2 YFSETQ. The CDR3 length is 17 residues. J lost 3 bases, V lost 1 base, and 12 bases had no gene match. For the CDR3, the DNA is TGCGCCAGCAGCTTGTGGGGGGAGGGTACGTTGGAAGAGACCCAGTACTTC. This gives the protein CASSLWGEGTLEETQYF. Using reference TRBV5-1 and TRBJ2-5 for the parts outside the CDR3, the full variable domain is KAGVTQTPRYLIKTRGQQVTLSCSPISGHRSVSWYQQTPGQGLQFLFEYFSETQRNKGNFPGRFSGRQFSNSRSEMNVSTLELGDSALYLCASSLWGEGTLEETQYFGPGTRLLVL.

The chain employs TRBV4-1 and TRBJ1-2; D uncertain. The V gene lost 4 bases and the J gene lost 5 bases, with 17 bases spanning the gap. From germline, CDR1 is MGHRA and CDR2 YSYEKL. The CDR3 sequence is 15 residues long. CDR3 in amino acids: CASSRGSEGPYGYTF. As DNA, the CDR3 is TGCGCCAGCAGCCGGGGTTCAGAGGGTCCTTATGGCTACACCTTC.

This clone was seen only a few times. J is TRBJ1-5 and V is TRBV19, with 10 bases matching TRBD1. V lost 5 bases, J lost 0 bases, and 7 bases stayed unmatched. Germline V gene sequence: CDR1 LNHDA, CDR2 SQIVND (reference sequence). The CDR3 length is 17 residues. The CDR3: CASSPRTGGNSNQPQHF. CDR3 nucleotides: TGTGCCAGTAGTCCCCGGACAGGGGGAAATAGCAATCAGCCCCAGCATTTT.

This chain links TRBV19 with TRBJ2-1, with D perhaps TRBD2 (5 bases). This CDR3 spans 12 amino acids. Between the trimmed V and J ends, which lost 7 bases and 11 bases, there was a span of 15 bases. CDR1 LNHDA and CDR2 SQIVND come from the germline V gene (reference sequence). The CDR3: CASTESGVQQFF. In DNA, the CDR3 is TGTGCCAGTACCGAAAGCGGCGTCCAGCAGTTCTTC.

The V gene is TRBV28, the J gene TRBJ1-4; TRBD1 agrees at 9 bases. Germline V gene data show CDR1 as MDHEN and CDR2 as SYDVKM. The V gene end was trimmed by 6 bases and the J gene end by 6 bases; junction bases not matched to a gene: 5. The CDR3 spans 14 residues. The DNA for the CDR3 is TGTGCCAGCAGCCCCGACAGGGGGGATGAAAAACTGTTTTTT. It yields the protein CASSPDRGDEKLFF. Full variable domain (missing parts from reference TRBV28 and TRBJ1-4): DVKVTQSSRYLVKRTGEKVFLECVQDMDHENMFWYRQDPGLGLRLIYFSYDVKMKEKGDIPEGYSVSREKKERFSLILESASTNQTSMYLCASSPDRGDEKLFFGSGTQLSVL.

The chain combines TRBV10-3 with TRBJ2-3, with D maybe TRBD1 (5 bases). Between the trimmed V and J ends, which lost 3 bases and 1 base, there was a span of 8 bases. Germline loops: CDR1 ENHRY, CDR2 SYGVKD. This CDR3 has 14 amino acids. In DNA form, the CDR3 reads TGTGCCATCAGTGATTTACAGGGCACAGATACGCAGTATTTT. It translates to CAISDLQGTDTQYF.

The V and J genes are TRBV6-5 and TRBJ1-3; TRBD1 is a possible D gene (6 bases). The V end lost 8 bases, the J end lost 1 base, and 12 bases lay between the germline ends. The germline V gene has CDR1 MNHEY and CDR2 SVGAGI. This CDR3 comprises 14 residues. CDR3 in amino acids: CASRTGQSGNTIYF. For the CDR3, the DNA is TGTGCCAGCCGGACGGGACAATCTGGAAACACCATATATTTT.

The J gene is TRBJ1-1, the V gene TRBV15, with D tentatively TRBD1 (5 bases). The CDR3 is made up of 13 amino acids. Germline-derived CDR1 and CDR2 are LNHNV and YYDKDF (reference sequence). Deletions cut 1 base from V and 10 bases from J, with 13 bases between. CDR3 bases: TGTGCCACCAGCAGAGGACCACAGGAGAGAGCTTTCTTT. Residues: CATSRGPQERAFF.

This clone was recorded many times. J is TRBJ2-4 and V is TRBV10-1, with a tentative D call TRBD1 (8 bases). The V gene's germline CDR1 is WNHNN and CDR2 SYGVQD (reference sequence). V shed 11 bases and J shed 4 bases, with 18 bases lying between them. The CDR3 has 14 amino acids. DNA for the CDR3: TGCGCCGCCACAGGGGGGGTAGCAAAAAACATTCAGTACTTC. Its translation: CAATGGVAKNIQYF.

This clone was recorded only once. J is TRBJ2-7 and V is TRBV7-2; a weak D match, TRBD2 (6 bases). CDR3 size: 14 residues. CDR1 and CDR2 from the germline V gene are SGHTA and FQGNSA. V was clipped by 5 bases and J by 2 bases, with 13 bases between them. CDR3 coding DNA: TGTGCCAGCAGCCCCAGACTAGGGCCCTACGAGCAGTACTTC. Residues: CASSPRLGPYEQYF.